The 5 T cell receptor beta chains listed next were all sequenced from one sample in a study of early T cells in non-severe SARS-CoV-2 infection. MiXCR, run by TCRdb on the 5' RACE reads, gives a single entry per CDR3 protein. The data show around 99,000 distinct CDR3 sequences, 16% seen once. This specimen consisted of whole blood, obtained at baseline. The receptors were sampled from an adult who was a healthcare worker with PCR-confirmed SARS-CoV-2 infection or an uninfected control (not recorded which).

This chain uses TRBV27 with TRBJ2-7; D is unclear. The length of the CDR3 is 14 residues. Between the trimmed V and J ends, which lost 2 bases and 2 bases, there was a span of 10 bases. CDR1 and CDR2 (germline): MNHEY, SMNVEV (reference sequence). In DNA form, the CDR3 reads TGTGCCAGCAGTTTAATAGGGCAGACCTACGAGCAGTACTTC. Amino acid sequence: CASSLIGQTYEQYF.

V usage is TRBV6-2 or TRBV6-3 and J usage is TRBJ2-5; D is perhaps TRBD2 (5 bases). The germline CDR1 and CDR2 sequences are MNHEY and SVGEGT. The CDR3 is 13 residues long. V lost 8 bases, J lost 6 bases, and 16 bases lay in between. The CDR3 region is CASRRGQTQTQYF. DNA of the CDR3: TGTGCCAGCCGGAGAGGGCAGACTCAGACCCAGTACTTC.

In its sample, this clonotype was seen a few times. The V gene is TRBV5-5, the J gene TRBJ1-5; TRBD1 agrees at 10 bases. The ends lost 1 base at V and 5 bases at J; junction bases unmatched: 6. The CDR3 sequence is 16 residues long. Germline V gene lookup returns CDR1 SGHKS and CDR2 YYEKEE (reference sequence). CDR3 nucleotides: TGTGCCAGCAGCTTGCGGGACAGGGGATGGGATCAGCCCCAGCATTTT. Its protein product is CASSLRDRGWDQPQHF.

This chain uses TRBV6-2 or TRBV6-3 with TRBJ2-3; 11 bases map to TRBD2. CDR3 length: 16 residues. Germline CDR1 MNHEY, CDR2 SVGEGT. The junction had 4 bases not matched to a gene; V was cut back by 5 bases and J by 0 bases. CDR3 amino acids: CASSPRLAGSTDTQYF. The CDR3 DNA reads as TGTGCCAGCAGTCCACGACTAGCGGGAAGCACAGATACGCAGTATTTT.

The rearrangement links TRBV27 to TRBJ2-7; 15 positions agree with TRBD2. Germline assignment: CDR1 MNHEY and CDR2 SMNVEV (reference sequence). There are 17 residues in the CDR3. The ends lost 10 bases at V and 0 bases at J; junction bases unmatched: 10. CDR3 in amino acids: CAKGEWTSGRVSYEQYF. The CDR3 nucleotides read TGTGCCAAGGGCGAATGGACTAGCGGGAGGGTCTCCTACGAGCAGTACTTC.